The 21 T cell receptor beta chains presented below share a single source sample, sequenced in a study of blood T cell repertoires in COVID-19. Sequenced by immunoSEQ multiplex PCR; TCRdb stores in-frame clones only, minus some. Of approximately 150,000 clones listed, around 84% are singletons. Material: PBMCs or T cells enriched from blood (not recorded which). Receptors originate from a man between 40 and 49 years old with acute COVID-19.

This clone was observed a few times. V and J are TRBV12-3 or TRBV12-4 and TRBJ1-1, with 7 bases aligning to TRBD1. V trimming: 9 bases; J trimming: 9 bases; junction bases outside the gene matches: 10. The CDR3 is 12 residues long. The CDR3 loop reads CASRRDSRQAFF. As DNA, the CDR3 is TGTGCCAGTAGACGGGACAGTCGGCAAGCTTTCTTT.

V gene TRBV3-1 (or the pseudogene TRBV3-2) combines with J gene TRBJ2-5, with 11 bases lining up with TRBD2. Trimming took 4 bases from V and 6 from J; bases not matched to a gene: 10. Per germline, CDR1 LGHDT and CDR2 YNNKEL (reference sequence). CDR3 length equals 16 residues. CDR3 sequence: CASSLIAGGPRQTQYF. The CDR3 DNA reads TGTGCCAGCAGCCTCATAGCGGGAGGGCCTAGGCAGACCCAGTACTTC.

The V call is TRBV12-3 or TRBV12-4, the J call TRBJ1-1, with D perhaps TRBD1 (5 bases). CDR3 size: 13 residues. V lost 5 bases and J lost 4, with 11 bases in between. The CDR3 region is CASSIRVPTEAFF. The CDR3 DNA follows: TGTGCCAGCAGTATCAGGGTCCCCACTGAAGCTTTCTTT.

The chain uses TRBV7-2 and TRBJ2-2; D gene ambiguous. Germline-derived CDR1 and CDR2 are SGHTA and FQGNSA. V gave up 3 bases and J gave up 5 bases, with 7 bases separating them. The CDR3 is 13 residues long. The CDR3: CASSFSVTGELFF. CDR3 DNA sequence: TGTGCCAGCAGCTTCTCGGTAACCGGGGAGCTGTTTTTT.

The chain uses TRBV6-1 and TRBJ1-2, with a weak D call TRBD1 (6 bases). Germline values: CDR1 MNHNS, CDR2 SASEGT. This CDR3 region has 14 residues. Deletions cut 1 base from V and 5 bases from J, with 11 bases between. CDR3 sequence (DNA): TGTGCCAGCAGTGAAGGGGCAGGGGCATATGGCTACACCTTC. It codes for CASSEGAGAYGYTF.

This sequence joins TRBV2 and TRBJ2-3; possible D gene TRBD2, 5 bases. V was trimmed by 4 bases and J by 0 bases, leaving 17 bases between them. Germline-derived CDR1 and CDR2 are SNHLY and FYNNEI. The CDR3 is 17 residues long. The chain's CDR3 is CASSGDLGASSTDTQYF. For the CDR3, the DNA is TGTGCCAGCAGTGGGGATTTGGGAGCATCGAGCACAGATACGCAGTATTTT.

In this sample, this clone turned up once. The gene calls are TRBV5-6 and TRBJ2-7, with D possibly TRBD2 on 7 matching bases. The CDR3 covers 17 residues. Germline CDR1 and CDR2: SGHDT and YYEEEE. Trimming took off 4 bases at V and 2 bases at J, with 22 bases between the two ends. The DNA for the CDR3 is TGTGCCAGCAGCCGGGGAGGGGGTAGCGGTCTACCCTACGAGCAGTACTTC. Protein: CASSRGGGSGLPYEQYF.

This chain connects TRBV6-1 to TRBJ1-1; D possibly corresponds to TRBD1 (6 bases). CDR1 and CDR2 (germline): MNHNS, SASEGT. Trimming left V 3 bases short and J 4 bases short, with 9 bases between. The CDR3 spans 13 residues. CDR3 residues: CASSDTGITEAFF. CDR3 DNA: TGTGCCAGCAGTGACACAGGGATCACTGAAGCTTTCTTT.

The chain is built from TRBV20-1 and TRBJ2-4, with 7 bases that match TRBD2. The CDR3 has 15 amino acids. V lost 3 bases and J lost 5; bases outside the gene matches: 10. The germline V gene encodes CDR1 DFQATT and CDR2 SNEGSKA (reference sequence). The CDR3 here is CSASSGRAGENIQYF. CDR3 DNA sequence: TGCAGTGCTAGTTCGGGAAGGGCGGGAGAAAACATTCAGTACTTC.

The J gene is TRBJ2-7, the V gene TRBV6-1, with D unresolved. The CDR3 covers 13 residues. V lost 2 bases and J lost 4, with 9 bases in between. Germline CDR1 reads MNHNS; CDR2 reads SASEGT. In DNA, the CDR3 is TGTGCCAGCAGTGAAATTGTGAGGTACGAGCAGTACTTC. Translating gives CASSEIVRYEQYF.

The V and J genes are TRBV2 and TRBJ2-2; TRBD1 matches at 7 bases. Per the germline V gene, CDR1 is SNHLY and CDR2 is FYNNEI. Unmatched junction bases numbered 8, after V lost 4 bases and J lost 3 bases. The CDR3 sequence is 16 residues long. Here the CDR3 DNA reads TGTGCCAGCAGTGTAAAGGGACAGCTATACACCGGGGAGCTGTTTTTT. It yields the protein CASSVKGQLYTGELFF.

Turning to this clone: Other DNA sequences in this sample translate to the same CDR3. This chain joins TRBV7-2 and TRBJ1-5, with a possible D match to TRBD1 (5 bases). The germline V gene has CDR1 SGHTA and CDR2 FQGNSA. Trimming removed 2 bases at V and 0 bases at J, with 8 bases between. The CDR3 is 15 amino acids. CDR3 nucleotides: TGTGCCAGCAGCTTAACAGGCGGTAGCAATCAGCCCCAGCATTTT. Translation: CASSLTGGSNQPQHF.

The rearrangement links TRBV3-1 (or the pseudogene TRBV3-2) to TRBJ2-3, with 13 bases that match TRBD2. CDR3 length: 16 residues. CDR1 LGHDT and CDR2 YNNKEL come from the germline V gene (reference sequence). With V trimmed by 2 bases and J by 5 bases, 4 bases remained unmatched. The CDR3 bases are TGTGCCAGCAGCCAACGTCGACTAGCGGGAGGAGATACGCAGTATTTT. It yields the protein CASSQRRLAGGDTQYF.

The rearrangement joins TRBV27 to TRBJ2-2; 8 nucleotides line up with TRBD2. The V gene's germline CDR1 is MNHEY and CDR2 SMNVEV (reference sequence). The J segment lost 6 bases and the V segment lost 3 bases, leaving 6 bases of the junction unmatched. This CDR3 contains 15 residues. DNA for the CDR3: TGTGCCAGCAGTTTTGTTAGCGGGGTCCCCGGGGAGCTGTTTTTT. This gives the protein CASSFVSGVPGELFF.

The V call is TRBV5-1, the J call TRBJ2-5; 11 bases agree with TRBD2. The ends lost 0 bases at V and 0 bases at J; junction bases unmatched: 1. Per the germline V gene, CDR1 is SGHRS and CDR2 is YFSETQ. The CDR3 covers 16 residues. The CDR3 nucleotides read TGCGCCAGCAGCTTGGGACTAGCGGGAAACCAAGAGACCCAGTACTTC. This encodes CASSLGLAGNQETQYF.

The chain links TRBV2 to TRBJ1-5; D perhaps matches TRBD1 (5 bases). CDR3 length: 13 amino acids. Trimming stripped 6 bases from V and 4 bases from J, with 10 bases between. Germline CDR1 is SNHLY and CDR2 is FYNNEI. The CDR3 region is CASRGLINQPQHF. The DNA for the CDR3 is TGTGCCAGCAGGGGACTGATTAATCAGCCCCAGCATTTT.

The chain links TRBV28 to TRBJ2-7; possibly TRBD2 for D (5 bases). Trimming left V 7 bases short and J 0 bases short, with 10 bases between. In germline, CDR1 is MDHEN, CDR2 SYDVKM. The CDR3 runs to 13 residues. CDR3: CASIKGLSYEQYF. CDR3 coding DNA: TGTGCCAGCATCAAAGGACTCTCCTACGAGCAGTACTTC.

The chain has TRBV6-5 and TRBJ2-5; D gene uncertain. Germline CDR1 reads MNHEY; CDR2 reads SVGAGI. V was shortened by 8 bases and J by 2 bases, with 12 bases between the two germline ends. The CDR3 is made up of 13 amino acids. The chain's CDR3 is CASGQDWQETQYF. In nucleotides, the CDR3 is TGTGCCAGCGGCCAAGACTGGCAAGAGACCCAGTACTTC.

V usage is TRBV7-9 and J usage is TRBJ2-5; 11 positions agree with TRBD1. The CDR3 is 15 amino acids. V shed 5 bases, J shed 5 bases, and the junction held 7 bases outside the gene matches. The V gene's germline CDR1 is SEHNR and CDR2 FQNEAQ (reference sequence). The CDR3 nucleotides read TGTGCCAGCAGCCTAGGACAGGGGGCTGAGGAGACCCAGTACTTC. It encodes CASSLGQGAEETQYF.

This clone was found a few times. The rearrangement uses TRBV9 and TRBJ2-2, with 8 bases identical to TRBD2. The CDR3 spans 14 residues. The J segment lost 7 bases and the V segment lost 4 bases, leaving 6 bases of the junction unmatched. CDR1 is SGDLS and CDR2 is YYNGEE in the germline V gene. The CDR3 loop is CASSTGLEGGELFF. In DNA form, the CDR3 reads TGTGCCAGCAGCACGGGACTAGAAGGCGGGGAGCTGTTTTTT.

The gene calls are TRBV5-1 and TRBJ2-2; 9 bases are a match to TRBD1. Germline V gene lookup returns CDR1 SGHRS and CDR2 YFSETQ. The CDR3 has 15 residues. The ends lost 4 bases at V and 6 bases at J; junction bases unmatched: 7. The CDR3 nucleotides read TGCGCCAGCAGCCCGCGGACAGGGGAGTCCGGGGAGCTGTTTTTT. Translated: CASSPRTGESGELFF. The full variable domain, rest sourced from reference TRBV5-1 and TRBJ2-2, is KAGVTQTPRYLIKTRGQQVTLSCSPISGHRSVSWYQQTPGQGLQFLFEYFSETQRNKGNFPGRFSGRQFSNSRSEMNVSTLELGDSALYLCASSPRTGESGELFFGEGSRLTVL.